This is a list of T cell receptor beta chains from one sample in a study of molecular identifiers for immune sequencing clone quantification. One entry per CDR3 protein, called by TCRdb with MiXCR from the PCR reads. The repertoire holds approximately 500,000 distinct CDR3 sequences, around 23% seen once, with 0.76% in the top ten. The sequenced material came from naive CD8+ T cells from blood, with Jurkat cell RNA spiked in. The receptors were sampled from a human donor in good health. Some libraries in this study had Jurkat cell RNA spiked in. CDR3s leave out the opening cysteine and the closing phenylalanine or tryptophan.

J gene	V gene	CDR3 protein
TRBJ2-7	TRBV27	ASSLGAGAGEQY
TRBJ2-5	TRBV9	ASSEEGGQGVEETQY
TRBJ2-2	TRBV13	ASSSISEGWGTGELF
TRBJ1-6	TRBV19	ASVDRVYNSPLH
TRBJ2-5	TRBV19	ASSRDFDPEETQY
TRBJ2-7	TRBV7-2	ASSFTQTYEQY
TRBJ2-3	TRBV7-9	ASSPAESYTDTQY
TRBJ2-7	TRBV30	AWISGSSYEQY
TRBJ2-7	TRBV30	AWSVRQGTYEQY
TRBJ2-2	TRBV4-3	ASSQGSLRTGELF
TRBJ2-3	TRBV20-1	SAALAGGTDTQY
TRBJ2-7	TRBV27	ASRENWGAHEQY
TRBJ1-1	TRBV30	AWRLTGEAF
TRBJ2-7	TRBV6-5	ASSYSDPTGDEQY
TRBJ2-3	TRBV7-2	ASSTITGEYSDTQY
TRBJ2-7	TRBV6-2/TRBV6-3	ASSPSERREQY